One and the same sample provided the 16 T cell receptor beta chains below, sequenced in a study of T and B cells in COVID-19 patients. BIOMED2 TRB-A/B primer pools were used in multiplex TRB PCR. From the multiplex PCR reads, TCRdb called clonotypes with MiXCR, one entry per CDR3 protein. Here the sample spans roughly 3,500 distinct CDR3 sequences, roughly a quarter being singletons. Each TRB amplification used about 220-500 ng of genomic DNA from blood. Sequenced sample: blood. These receptors were taken from a human donor with active COVID-19.

Relative to its sample, this clonotype is large. CDR3 sequence reads: CSVRDGQETQYF. CDR3 sequence (DNA): TGCAGCGTTCGTGACGGCCAAGAGACCCAGTACTTC. This chain connects TRBV29-1 to TRBJ2-5, with D unclear. The germline V and J ends were trimmed by 5 bases and 1 base, with 8 bases remaining between them. The CDR3 covers 12 residues. The germline V gene has CDR1 SQVTM and CDR2 ANQGSEA.

A remark on this clonotype: Germline and junction disagree at one end, which may indicate a read error. The rearrangement joins TRBV11-3 to TRBJ2-2; TRBD2 might be the D (5 bases). CDR1 and CDR2 from the germline V gene are SGHNT and YENEEA. CDR3 length: 15 residues. The CDR3 is CASSPRAENTRELFF. CDR3 nucleotide sequence: TGTGCCAGCAGTCCACGAGCGGAGAACACCAGGGAGCTGTTTTTT.

This clonotype qualifies as medium-sized. The rearrangement uses TRBV27 and TRBJ2-5, with TRBD1 matching over 9 bases. The CDR3 covers 13 residues. V was clipped by 6 bases and J by 4 bases; unmatched bases: 3. The germline gives CDR1 MNHEY, CDR2 SMNVEV (reference sequence). The CDR3 protein is CASRGTGRETQYF. As DNA, the CDR3 is TGTGCCAGCAGGGGGACAGGGCGAGAGACCCAGTACTTC.

The chain combines TRBV7-2 with TRBJ1-2; D uncertain. The CDR3 runs to 17 residues. Germline-derived CDR1 and CDR2 are SGHTA and FQGNSA. The V end lost 3 bases, the J end lost 0 bases, and 17 bases lay between the germline ends. This CDR3 is CASSFGALPEANYGYTF. CDR3 sequence (DNA): TGTGCCAGCAGCTTTGGAGCACTCCCCGAAGCTAACTATGGCTACACCTTC.

This clonotype is categorized as medium-sized. The genes are TRBV6-2 or TRBV6-3 and TRBJ2-1; no firm D call. The CDR3 has 14 amino acids. Germline-derived CDR1 and CDR2 are MNHEY and SVGEGT. V gave up 8 bases and J gave up 1 base, with 12 bases separating them. The CDR3 region has the DNA TGTGCCAGCGGCCCAATAGGGTCCTACAATGAGCAGTTCTTC. It yields the protein CASGPIGSYNEQFF.

Relative to its sample, this clonotype is large. The chain combines TRBV20-1 with TRBJ2-7, with a tentative D call TRBD2 (7 bases). CDR1 and CDR2 from the germline V gene are DFQATT and SNEGSKA (reference sequence). The CDR3 consists of 14 residues. V dropped 3 bases and J dropped 3 bases, with 15 bases sitting between them. The CDR3 nucleotides read TGCAGTGCTAGTGGGGGGGACAATCACTACGAGCAGTACTTC. Its protein product is CSASGGDNHYEQYF.

As for this clonotype: A read error is possible here, since a much larger clone lies one base away. This chain uses TRBV20-1 with TRBJ2-3; TRBD2 matches at 9 bases. After removal of 2 bases from V and 0 bases from J, the junction contained 3 bases not matched to a gene. Germline CDR1 and CDR2: DFQATT and SNEGSKA (reference sequence). CDR3 length equals 15 residues. The CDR3 DNA reads as TGCAGTGCTAGAAATAGCGGGGGAAGCACAGATACGCAGTATTTT. This translates into CSARNSGGSTDTQYF.

This clonotype was counted between two and nine times. V usage is TRBV20-1 and J usage is TRBJ2-7; 9 bases align to TRBD2. Looked up from germline, CDR1 is DFQATT and CDR2 is SNEGSKA (reference sequence). Trimming took 5 bases from V and 0 from J; bases not matched to a gene: 11. CDR3 length equals 16 residues. The CDR3 is CSAQRLVAGVSYEQYF. The CDR3 nucleotides read TGCAGTGCTCAACGGTTGGTAGCGGGGGTCTCCTACGAGCAGTACTTC.

In this sample, this clonotype turned up a few times. The CDR3 nucleotides are TGCGCCAGCTCTACAGGGGCCACCTACGAGCAGTACTTC. It translates to CASSTGATYEQYF. V is TRBV5-1 and J is TRBJ2-7; 7 bases agree with TRBD1. Losses at the gene ends were 7 bases for V and 2 bases for J; bases not matched to a gene: 6. There are 13 residues in the CDR3. Germline V gene data show CDR1 as SGHRS and CDR2 as YFSETQ.

This clonotype is deemed medium-sized. This rearrangement joins TRBV30 to TRBJ1-2; D is unclear. V was trimmed by 0 bases and J by 0 bases, leaving 8 bases between them. The CDR3 spans 14 residues. Germline V gene lookup returns CDR1 GTSNPN and CDR2 SVGIG (reference sequence). The chain's CDR3 is CAWSVRAPNYGYTF. The DNA of the CDR3 is TGTGCCTGGAGTGTGAGGGCCCCTAACTATGGCTACACCTTC.

CDR3 bases: TGTGCCGTTGCTCCCGGACAGATAAGTCCTGGGGCCAACGTCCTGACTTTC. Translation: CAVAPGQISPGANVLTF. The genes are TRBV6-2 or TRBV6-3 and TRBJ2-6; possibly TRBD1 for D (6 bases). CDR1 is MNHEY, CDR2 SVGEGT, per germline. The CDR3 runs to 17 residues. Trimming cost V 11 bases and J 2 bases, with 22 bases left between them.

Within the sample, this clonotype is large. This chain connects TRBV29-1 to TRBJ2-3, with 8 bases fitting TRBD2. Germline-derived CDR1 and CDR2 are SQVTM and ANQGSEA. Trimming took 4 bases from V and 4 from J; bases not matched to a gene: 7. CDR3 length equals 14 residues. The CDR3 loop reads CSVVPGGFADTQYF. For the CDR3, the DNA is TGCAGCGTTGTCCCGGGGGGGTTTGCAGATACGCAGTATTTT.

This chain uses TRBV20-1 with TRBJ2-3; D is ambiguous. In germline, CDR1 is DFQATT, CDR2 SNEGSKA (reference sequence). The CDR3 runs to 14 residues. The V and J ends lost 1 base and 0 bases respectively, with 8 bases between them. The CDR3 DNA sequence: TGCAGTGCTAGAGTTTCGGATAGCACAGATACGCAGTATTTT. This encodes CSARVSDSTDTQYF.

This clonotype was counted only a few times. The J gene is TRBJ1-4, the V gene TRBV20-1; perhaps TRBD1 as D (5 bases). Germline CDR1 is DFQATT and CDR2 is SNEGSKA (reference sequence). This CDR3 comprises 11 residues. The ends were cut back, 7 bases at V and 10 bases at J, with 13 bases in the middle. The chain's CDR3 is CSVQTEGKLFF. CDR3 nucleotide sequence: TGCAGTGTTCAGACAGAAGGAAAACTGTTTTTT.

The rearrangement joins TRBV29-1 to TRBJ1-5; 8 positions match TRBD1. The CDR3 covers 19 residues. The trim removed 2 bases at V and 0 bases at J, leaving 15 bases unmatched. Germline V gives CDR1 SQVTM, CDR2 ANQGSEA. CDR3 DNA: TGCAGCGTTGAAATTAGTTCGGAAGGGACAGGTTATAGCAATCAGCCCCAGCATTTT. Translated, it gives CSVEISSEGTGYSNQPQHF.

This rearrangement joins TRBV24-1 to TRBJ1-2; 8 nucleotides match TRBD1. J was trimmed by 6 bases and V by 9 bases; bases with no gene match: 2. Germline CDR1 KGHDR, CDR2 SFDVKD. The CDR3 loop spans 11 amino acids. The DNA for the CDR3 is TGTGCCACCGAGGGACAGGATGGCTACACCTTC. Translating it yields CATEGQDGYTF.